This paragraph covers one T cell receptor beta chain sequence. Its antigen is undetermined. Germline V gene sequence: CDR1 SGHVS, CDR2 FQNEAQ. The CDR3 has 18 residues. The V and J ends lost 5 bases and 7 bases, in that order; junction bases with no gene match: 18. This sample stems from a study of T cells in Graves' hyperthyroidism and ophthalmopathy. Study findings and constraints: The blood repertoire included most of the expanded thyroid clonotypes above 0.001.

The source material, RNA transcripts, was used to amplify TCR beta CDR3 regions. Primed by the HTBI set, a first-round RT-PCR was run on the TCR CDR3. Via MiXCR, TCRdb re-called the multiplex PCR reads, giving one row per CDR3 protein. The sample holds 600,000 to 700,000 distinct CDR3 sequences; 45% are singletons and the top ten take less than 9.5%. This TCR derives from an adult man with Graves' disease, either hyperthyroidism or ophthalmopathy (not recorded which). The sequenced material came from peripheral blood or thyroid tissue (not recorded which). The V gene is TRBV7-8, the J gene TRBJ2-2; TRBD2 matches at 8 bases. The CDR3: CASSPDIGLAWSGGELFF. The CDR3 DNA is TGTGCCAGCAGCCCCGACATTGGACTAGCTTGGTCAGGCGGGGAGCTGTTTTTT.